The 23 T cell receptor beta chains below all came from one sample that was sequenced in a study of esophageal squamous cell carcinoma under preoperative chemotherapy. Time point: before preoperative PTX-NDP chemotherapy. Via MiXCR, TCRdb re-called the PCR reads, giving one row per CDR3 protein. The sample carries about 30,000 distinct CDR3 sequences, roughly 52% recorded once. Sampling was conducted from a patient given preoperative chemotherapy. These receptors originate from a human donor with esophageal squamous cell carcinoma. The donor label of this sample is uncertain.

In this sample, this clonotype turned up a few times. This chain joins TRBV7-3 and TRBJ2-1; 8 positions agree with TRBD1. Germline CDR1 reads SGHTA; CDR2 reads FQGTGA. V was clipped by 4 bases and J by 8 bases; unmatched bases: 4. The CDR3 length is 13 residues. The DNA for the CDR3 is TGTGCCAGCAGCTCGACAGGGGAGGATGAGCAGTTCTTC. This gives the protein CASSSTGEDEQFF. The full variable domain, its missing parts supplied by reference TRBV7-3 and TRBJ2-1, is GAGVSQTPSNKVTEKGKYVELRCDPISGHTALYWYRQSLGQGPEFLIYFQGTGAADDSGLPNDRFFAVRPEGSVSTLKIQRTERGDSAVYLCASSSTGEDEQFFGPGTRLTVL.

Only one count was recorded for this clonotype. The chain has TRBV10-2 and TRBJ2-4, with D possibly called TRBD1 or TRBD2 (5 bases each). CDR3 length: 15 amino acids. Between the trimmed V and J ends, which lost 8 bases and 12 bases, there was a span of 26 bases. Looked up from germline, CDR1 is WSHSY and CDR2 is SAAADI. CDR3 DNA: TGCGCCAGCGGAATAGGCGCATGGGACCAAGACACTCAGTACTTC. Residues: CASGIGAWDQDTQYF.

This clonotype was detected ten times or more. This chain joins TRBV7-2 and TRBJ2-1; the D call may be TRBD1 or TRBD2 (6 bases each). This CDR3 spans 14 amino acids. Germline V CDR1 and CDR2: SGHTA, FQGNSA. Trimming stripped 1 base from V and 10 bases from J, with 14 bases between. The CDR3 DNA reads as TGTGCCAGCAGCTTAGGGACTACAGGGATCGAGCAGTTCTTC. Translating it yields CASSLGTTGIEQFF.

This clonotype has ten or more counts. The CDR3 DNA reads as TGTGCCAGCAGTCCATCACAGGGCGGGAGCTACGAGCAGTACTTC. As protein: CASSPSQGGSYEQYF. This sequence joins TRBV6-1 and TRBJ2-7, with TRBD2 as a possible D gene (7 bases). Per germline, CDR1 MNHNS and CDR2 SASEGT. V was pared by 5 bases and J by 3 bases, with 17 bases between. The CDR3 runs 15 residues.

At least ten counts were recorded for this clonotype. Being one base from a much bigger clone, this may be a read error. This chain connects TRBV6-1 to TRBJ2-5; 7 bases match TRBD1. The CDR3 is made up of 13 amino acids. With 8 bases clipped from V and 11 bases from J, the junction kept 14 bases outside the gene matches. From germline, CDR1 is MNHNS and CDR2 SASEGT. The CDR3 region has the DNA TGTGCCAGCCGGGACAGCCTTCACCCAGAGCAGTACTTC. Translating gives CASRDSLHPEQYF.

This chain uses TRBV12-3 or TRBV12-4 with TRBJ1-1; TRBD1 aligns across 12 bases. Unmatched junction bases numbered 9, after V lost 7 bases and J lost 9 bases. There are 14 residues in the CDR3. The CDR3 DNA follows: TGTGCCAGCACCTCGCGGGACAGGGGGCGCAAAGCTTTCTTT. It encodes CASTSRDRGRKAFF.

This clonotype was detected only a few times. This rearrangement joins TRBV5-1 to TRBJ2-5; 9 bases agree with TRBD1. V shed 4 bases and J 13 bases; nucleotides not matched to a gene: 14. Germline V gene sequence: CDR1 SGHRS, CDR2 YFSETQ. The CDR3 loop spans 14 amino acids. The DNA for the CDR3 is TGCGCCAGCAGCCCAACAGGGGGCCCTCAAGGGGCGTACTTC. Translating gives CASSPTGGPQGAYF. The complete variable domain, with remaining parts taken from reference TRBV5-1 and TRBJ2-5, reads KAGVTQTPRYLIKTRGQQVTLSCSPISGHRSVSWYQQTPGQGLQFLFEYFSETQRNKGNFPGRFSGRQFSNSRSEMNVSTLELGDSALYLCASSPTGGPQGAYFGPGTRLLVL.

The sample holds many counts of this clonotype. The chain is built from TRBV7-8 and TRBJ1-5, with unresolved D. This CDR3 spans 14 amino acids. Looked up from germline, CDR1 is SGHVS and CDR2 is FQNEAQ. Deletions cut 6 bases from V and 0 bases from J, with 9 bases between. The chain's CDR3 is CASRPDYSNQPQHF. The CDR3 nucleotides are TGTGCCAGCAGACCTGATTATAGCAATCAGCCCCAGCATTTT.

This clonotype has at least ten counts. This chain connects TRBV6-4 to TRBJ2-1, with 8 bases matching TRBD2. The germline CDR1 and CDR2 sequences are MRHNA and SNTAGT. The CDR3 spans 13 residues. The ends lost 5 bases at V and 6 bases at J; junction bases unmatched: 3. CDR3: CASSPGTSNEQFF. In nucleotides, the CDR3 is TGTGCCAGCAGTCCCGGGACTAGCAATGAGCAGTTCTTC.

Many counts were recorded for this clonotype. CDR3 coding DNA: TGTGCCAGCAGTAAAACAAACCGGGCCCGAGGCGCTGAAGCTTTCTTT. Translation gives CASSKTNRARGAEAFF. The chain links TRBV12-3 or TRBV12-4 to TRBJ1-1; D gene uncertain. The CDR3 runs to 16 residues. V lost 5 bases and J 6 bases, leaving 22 bases between the germline ends.

This clonotype was seen at least ten times. This rearrangement joins TRBV7-8 to TRBJ1-1, with D unresolved. Trimming removed 1 base from V and 1 base from J, with 7 bases in between. The CDR3 runs 14 residues. Germline V gene sequence: CDR1 SGHVS, CDR2 FQNEAQ. CDR3 residues: CASSLVQRNTEAFF. In DNA form, the CDR3 reads TGTGCCAGCAGCTTAGTACAACGGAACACTGAAGCTTTCTTT.

This clonotype was found many times. The genes are TRBV6-1 and TRBJ2-1; TRBD2 aligns across 10 bases. Germline trimming cut 6 bases from V and 0 bases from J; bases unmatched to any gene: 2. CDR1 is MNHNS and CDR2 is SASEGT in the germline V gene. CDR3 size: 15 residues. CDR3 bases: TGTGCCAGCAGGCGGACTAGCGGCTCCTACAATGAGCAGTTCTTC. Translating gives CASRRTSGSYNEQFF.

This clonotype was found a few times. The V call is TRBV7-6, the J call TRBJ2-4; D is unresolved. Trimming removed 3 bases at V and 13 bases at J, with 22 bases between. Germline V CDR1 and CDR2: SGHVS, FNYEAQ. The CDR3 runs to 15 residues. The CDR3 region has the DNA TGTGCCAGCAGCTTGGGTGGCGCCGGCCAAAACACCCAGTACTTC. Its protein is CASSLGGAGQNTQYF.

The genes are TRBV19 and TRBJ2-1; a weak D match, TRBD1 (5 bases). TRBJ2-7 explains the end of the DNA better; the J call may be wrong. CDR1 is LNHDA and CDR2 is SQIVND in the germline V gene (reference sequence). The CDR3 is 13 amino acids. CDR3 protein: CASSIEDTYEQYF. The DNA for the CDR3 is TGTGCCAGTAGTATTGAGGACACCTACGAGCAGTACTTC.

CDR3 sequence: CASSLAGGQGASPLHF. DNA for the CDR3: TGTGCCAGCAGCTTAGCGGGGGGACAGGGGGCTTCACCCCTCCACTTT. The gene calls are TRBV7-2 and TRBJ1-6; TRBD1 matches 12 bases. Germline V gives CDR1 SGHTA, CDR2 FQGNSA. This CDR3 is built from 16 residues. V shed 0 bases, J shed 9 bases, and the junction held 3 bases outside the gene matches. Filled out from reference TRBV7-2 and TRBJ1-6, the complete variable domain reads GAGVSQSPSNKVTEKGKDVELRCDPISGHTALYWYRQSLGQGLEFLIYFQGNSAPDKSGLPSDRFSAERTGGSVSTLTIQRTQQEDSAVYLCASSLAGGQGASPLHFGNGTRLTVT.

Here the CDR3 reads CASSSGRRAQEIQYF. CDR3 DNA sequence: TGTGCCAGCAGTAGCGGAAGGCGAGCCCAAGAGATCCAGTACTTC. V and J are TRBV7-2 and TRBJ2-4; tentatively, D is TRBD2 (6 bases). The ends were cut back, 6 bases at V and 13 bases at J, with 25 bases in the middle. Per germline, CDR1 SGHTA and CDR2 FQGNSA. The CDR3 spans 15 residues.

The chain uses TRBV19 and TRBJ2-1; 8 positions agree with TRBD2. V lost 6 bases and J lost 13; bases outside the gene matches: 14. Germline-derived CDR1 and CDR2 are LNHDA and SQIVND (reference sequence). The CDR3 has 14 residues. CDR3 in amino acids: CASRRTSRGETQFF. The CDR3 nucleotides are TGTGCCAGTAGACGGACTAGCCGAGGGGAGACCCAGTTCTTC.

This clonotype showed up many times. This rearrangement joins TRBV6-1 to TRBJ2-1; D possibly corresponds to TRBD1 (6 bases). The germline V gene encodes CDR1 MNHNS and CDR2 SASEGT. Trimming took off 7 bases at V and 4 bases at J, with 17 bases between the two ends. The CDR3 totals 15 residues. In DNA, the CDR3 is TGTGCCAGCACCCGGACAGCCACGGGATACAATGAGCAGTTCTTC. This encodes CASTRTATGYNEQFF.

This chain connects TRBV6-4 to TRBJ2-3, with D unclear. This CDR3 is 15 amino acids long. The V and J ends lost 0 bases and 6 bases respectively, with 13 bases between them. The germline V gene has CDR1 MRHNA and CDR2 SNTAGT. In DNA, the CDR3 is TGTGCCAGCAGTGACTCAGCCAGTGGAGCCGATACGCAGTATTTT. Residues: CASSDSASGADTQYF.

The sample holds many counts of this clonotype. The chain links TRBV6-2 or TRBV6-3 to TRBJ2-1, with 13 bases lining up with TRBD2. Germline trimming cut 7 bases from V and 4 bases from J; bases unmatched to any gene: 7. The CDR3 spans 16 residues. The V gene's germline CDR1 is MNHEY and CDR2 SVGEGT. In DNA, the CDR3 is TGTGCCAGCACCCTCACTAGCGGGAGGGGGTACAATGAGCAGTTCTTC. Translation: CASTLTSGRGYNEQFF.

This clonotype has just a few counts. This chain connects TRBV7-8 to TRBJ2-6, with D possibly TRBD1 on 6 matching bases. The germline V gene encodes CDR1 SGHVS and CDR2 FQNEAQ. V was pared by 5 bases and J by 0 bases, with 20 bases between. The CDR3 covers 19 residues. The CDR3 loop is CASSDLQGGFGSGANVLTF. The CDR3 nucleotides read TGTGCCAGCAGCGACCTACAGGGCGGATTTGGCTCTGGGGCCAACGTCCTGACTTTC.

This clonotype was observed at least ten times. The J gene is TRBJ2-3, the V gene TRBV25-1, with TRBD2 matching over 7 bases. Per germline, CDR1 MGHDK and CDR2 SYGVNS. V was clipped by 5 bases and J by 6 bases; unmatched bases: 17. The CDR3 covers 17 residues. CDR3 coding DNA: TGTGCCAGCAGTCCTTCCGGGCGCGGGAGAGACTATGATACGCAGTATTTT. Encoded protein: CASSPSGRGRDYDTQYF. The full variable domain, with the rest looked up from reference TRBV25-1 and TRBJ2-3, is EADIYQTPRYLVIGTGKKITLECSQTMGHDKMYWYQQDPGMELHLIHYSYGVNSTEKGDLSSESTVSRIRTEHFPLTLESARPSHTSQYLCASSPSGRGRDYDTQYFGPGTRLTVL.

The chain joins TRBV6-1 to TRBJ1-4; 7 nucleotides line up with TRBD1. Germline CDR1 MNHNS, CDR2 SASEGT. After removal of 8 bases from V and 0 bases from J, the junction contained 9 bases not matched to a gene. The length of the CDR3 is 16 residues. CDR3 in amino acids: CASGRGGRATNEKLFF. The CDR3 coding sequence is TGTGCCAGCGGCAGGGGGGGTAGGGCAACTAATGAAAAACTGTTTTTT.